This is a list of T cell receptor beta chains from one sample in a study of breast tumors, draining lymph nodes, adjacent tissues. In TCRdb, the multiplex PCR reads were re-called with MiXCR into one record per CDR3 protein. The sample has about 17,000 distinct CDR3 sequences, about 64% seen once. The sequenced sample consisted of tumor-adjacent breast tissue. The receptor source for this set is a female donor with breast cancer. Some clones in this sample may be carry-over from other donors' samples. Each CDR3 is given with its conserved first and last residue. The order of the fields is clone size, D gene, J gene, V gene, CDR3 DNA, CDR3 protein. The D gene is left open where the match is weak. The size field is filled for only some rows; it gives once, few, many or a size class.

- TRBD1 TRBJ2-5 TRBV18 TGTGCCAGCTCACACGGGACAGGGAAGCGCGAGACCCAGTACTTC CASSHGTGKRETQYF
once - TRBJ2-4 TRBV5-4 TGCGCCAGCCAGGGCCGGGTGGACATTCAGTACTTC CASQGRVDIQYF
many - TRBJ1-6 TRBV7-9 TGTGCCAGCAGCAGGGCGGGGGGGAGTGGTTACCCCCTCCACTTT CASSRAGGSGYPLHF
- - TRBJ1-5 TRBV7-9 TGTGCCAGCAGTTTAACACCTAGCAATCAGCCCCAGCATTTT CASSLTPSNQPQHF
many - TRBJ1-5 TRBV28 TGTGCCAGCAGACATGAGGGTTCTAGCAATCAGCCCCAGCATTTT CASRHEGSSNQPQHF
- - TRBJ1-2 TRBV15 TGTGCCACCAGCAGAGGTCAAGGACAGAATGGCTACACCTTC CATSRGQGQNGYTF
once - TRBJ2-2 TRBV7-9 TGTGCCAGCAGCCTCGGGGTGAACACCGGGGAGCTGTTTTTT CASSLGVNTGELFF
few - TRBJ1-1 TRBV5-4 TGTGCCAGCAGCCAGGGCCCGAAAACAGCAGTGCAGAACACTGAAGCTTTCTTT CASSQGPKTAVQNTEAFF
- - TRBJ1-3 TRBV19 TGTGCCAGTAGTATAGTGGGACCGCAATCTGGAAACACCATATATTTT CASSIVGPQSGNTIYF
medium-sized - TRBJ1-2 TRBV12-3/TRBV12-4 TGTGCCAGCAGTTTGGGGACTAACTATGGCTACACCTTC CASSLGTNYGYTF
- TRBD1 TRBJ1-6 TRBV20-1 TGCAGTGCTACATGGACAGGGGGCGGTTTGGGGCATTCACCCCTCCACTTT CSATWTGGGLGHSPLHF
- - TRBJ2-7 TRBV7-2 TGTGCCAGCAGCTCCGCGGATTACGAGCAGTACTTC CASSSADYEQYF
few - TRBJ1-2 TRBV7-9 TGTGCCAGCAGCTCCACCGGGACAACCGATGGCTACACCTTC CASSSTGTTDGYTF
- - TRBJ2-3 TRBV25-1 TGTGCCAGCAGTGAATATGCGACTACATCAGCGGATACGCAGTATTTT CASSEYATTSADTQYF
- TRBD1 TRBJ1-6 TRBV7-2 TGTGCCAGCAACCGACCCCCGGGACAGGGAGGTTCACCCCTCCACTTT CASNRPPGQGGSPLHF
many - TRBJ2-5 TRBV20-1 TGCAGTGCGGTGGGGGGCTTTCAAGAGACCCAGTACTTC CSAVGGFQETQYF
- - TRBJ2-5 TRBV20-1 TGCAGTGCTAGAGGCCCGGATGAAGCGTTGGCAGAGACCCAGTACTTC CSARGPDEALAETQYF
many - TRBJ2-3 TRBV6-2/TRBV6-3 TGTGCCAGCAGTTATGTGGGGCGTCGGGATACGCAGTATTTT CASSYVGRRDTQYF
medium-sized - TRBJ2-7 TRBV12-3/TRBV12-4 TGTGCCAGCAGTTTAAGGCCTCCCTCCTACGAGCAGTACTTC CASSLRPPSYEQYF
- - TRBJ1-2 TRBV15 TGTGCCAGCAGCAACATGCTCCGGGACCTAACCAGGGGCTACACCTTC CASSNMLRDLTRGYTF
few - TRBJ1-6 TRBV7-2 TGTGCCAGCAGCTTCACGGCGCTGGGGTATAATTCACCCCTCCACTTT CASSFTALGYNSPLHF
- TRBD2 TRBJ2-5 TRBV19 TGTGCCAGTCGGACTAGCCCCCAAGAGACCCAGTACTTC CASRTSPQETQYF